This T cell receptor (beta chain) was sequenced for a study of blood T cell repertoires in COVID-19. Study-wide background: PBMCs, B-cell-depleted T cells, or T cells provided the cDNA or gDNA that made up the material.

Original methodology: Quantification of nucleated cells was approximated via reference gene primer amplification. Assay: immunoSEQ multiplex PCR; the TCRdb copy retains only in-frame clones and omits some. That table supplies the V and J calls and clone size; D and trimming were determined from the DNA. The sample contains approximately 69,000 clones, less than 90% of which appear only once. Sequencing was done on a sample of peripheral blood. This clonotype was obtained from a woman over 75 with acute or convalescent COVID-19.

In nucleotides, the CDR3 is TGTGCCAGCAGCTTCTCGAGCACGGGAGGGGTCTATGGCTACACCTTC. It translates to CASSFSSTGGVYGYTF. The chain has TRBV5-8 and TRBJ1-2, with a weak D call TRBD1 (5 bases). The ends were cut back, 2 bases at V and 4 bases at J, with 18 bases in the middle. The CDR3 has 16 residues. The germline V gene encodes CDR1 SGHTS and CDR2 YDEGEE.